This T cell receptor (beta chain) appears in the sequencing data of a study of blood T cells in healthy people across ages. Study-wide results and caveats: Both higher diversity and more naive CD4+ cells marked long-lived donors when set against aged donors.

Together with a sample-barcoded 5' primer, a J-beta primer mix was included in a second PCR lasting roughly 6 to 12 cycles. TCRdb recomputed calls from the 5' RACE reads with MiXCR, one row per CDR3 protein. The sample shows 700,000 to 900,000 distinct CDR3 sequences, about 48% of them seen only once. Points on this clonotype: Its antigen is undetermined.

Sequencing input: blood. The source is a man older than 75 in good health.

The CDR3: CATSDRAGENEQFF. As DNA, the CDR3 is TGTGCCACCAGTGATCGAGCGGGGGAGAATGAGCAGTTCTTC. V usage is TRBV24-1 and J usage is TRBJ2-1; 8 bases fit TRBD2. J lost 7 bases, V lost 3 bases, and 4 bases had no gene match. CDR1 and CDR2 from the germline V gene are KGHDR and SFDVKD. The CDR3 loop spans 14 amino acids.